The 21 T cell receptor beta chains listed next were all sequenced from one sample in a study of cytomegalovirus exposure and HLA in healthy donors. PCR used 60 Vbeta primers and 13 Jbeta primers. This table comes from immunoSEQ multiplex PCR, and its TCRdb copy is limited to in-frame clones, with some not included. The table includes about 120,000 clones, 63% detected once. The sequencing sample was made of PBMCs. These receptors were obtained from a man aged 40-49 years in good health and CMV-seropositive.

The chain recombines TRBV18 with TRBJ2-5; D not certain. Deletions cut 3 bases from V and 5 bases from J, with 25 bases between. Germline V gene sequence: CDR1 KGHSH, CDR2 LQKENI. The CDR3 contains 18 residues. The CDR3 nucleotides are TGTGCCAGCTCACCCATCGCCGAGCGCTCCTCAGCAGTGGAGACCCAGTACTTC. It codes for CASSPIAERSSAVETQYF.

This clone appeared a few times. The chain uses TRBV6-6 and TRBJ2-1; 9 nucleotides line up with TRBD2. CDR1 MNHNY and CDR2 SVGAGI come from the germline V gene (reference sequence). This CDR3 comprises 14 residues. Losses at the gene ends were 7 bases for V and 4 bases for J; bases not matched to a gene: 5. The CDR3 DNA is TGTGCCAGCACTCTAGCGGGGAGTTACAATGAGCAGTTCTTC. Amino acid sequence: CASTLAGSYNEQFF.

The rearrangement uses TRBV5-1 and TRBJ2-3, with 9 bases lining up with TRBD2. The CDR3 has 15 residues. Germline V CDR1 and CDR2: SGHRS, YFSETQ. Germline trimming cut 2 bases from V and 2 bases from J; bases unmatched to any gene: 3. The DNA of the CDR3 is TGCGCCAGCAGCTTTAGCGGGGGCGTCACAGATACGCAGTATTTT. Translated: CASSFSGGVTDTQYF.

This chain connects TRBV11-2 to TRBJ2-3, with 7 bases identical to TRBD1. The CDR3 sequence is 15 residues long. Germline V gene data show CDR1 as SGHAT and CDR2 as FQNNGV. Trimming at V came to 6 bases and at J to 4 bases, leaving 10 bases not matched to a gene. CDR3 protein: CASRLSGQAPDTQYF. In nucleotides, the CDR3 is TGTGCCAGCAGATTAAGCGGACAGGCCCCAGATACGCAGTATTTT.

This clone has just a few counts. The V call is TRBV5-6, the J call TRBJ1-2; D remains ambiguous. This CDR3 has 13 amino acids. Trimming stripped 1 base from V and 8 bases from J, with 12 bases between. Germline CDR1 SGHDT, CDR2 YYEEEE. CDR3 bases: TGTGCCAGCAGCTTGAACTTCCCACGCGGCTACACCTTC. It specifies CASSLNFPRGYTF.

The chain joins TRBV7-2 to TRBJ2-5; D is perhaps TRBD1 (5 bases). Germline values: CDR1 SGHTA, CDR2 FQGNSA. The CDR3 totals 14 residues. V was trimmed by 5 bases and J by 2 bases, leaving 12 bases between them. This chain's CDR3 is CASSLTVGQETQYF. The CDR3 DNA reads as TGTGCCAGCAGCCTGACAGTAGGGCAAGAGACCCAGTACTTC.

In this sample, this clone turned up a few times. The chain uses TRBV5-1 and TRBJ1-1; 9 bases line up with TRBD1. CDR1 is SGHRS, CDR2 YFSETQ, per germline. V shed 0 bases, J shed 11 bases, and the junction held 8 bases outside the gene matches. CDR3 size: 14 residues. The chain's CDR3 is CASSLGNRDRDAFF. The CDR3 DNA reads as TGCGCCAGCAGCTTGGGCAACCGGGACAGGGATGCTTTCTTT.

The CDR3 sequence is CATSRHGQVGKTEAFF. The CDR3, as DNA: TGTGCCACCAGCAGACACGGACAGGTCGGAAAGACTGAAGCTTTCTTT. V is TRBV15 and J is TRBJ1-1, with TRBD1 matching over 7 bases. There are 16 residues in the CDR3. Germline V gene lookup returns CDR1 LNHNV and CDR2 YYDKDF (reference sequence). V dropped 2 bases and J dropped 5; count of bases not matched to a gene: 11.

This clone was detected only a few times. The J gene is TRBJ2-4, the V gene TRBV5-1; TRBD1 matches 9 bases. The length of the CDR3 is 14 residues. The V gene's germline CDR1 is SGHRS and CDR2 YFSETQ. The trim removed 4 bases at V and 8 bases at J, leaving 7 bases unmatched. The CDR3 loop reads CASSRGQGQDIQYF. DNA for the CDR3: TGCGCCAGCAGCAGGGGACAGGGTCAAGACATTCAGTACTTC.

The J gene is TRBJ2-7, the V gene TRBV5-1; tentatively, D is TRBD1 (6 bases). The CDR3 is 19 residues long. Trimming stripped 0 bases from V and 3 bases from J, with 25 bases between. Germline CDR1 reads SGHRS; CDR2 reads YFSETQ. Here the CDR3 reads CASSLADRRLSPRGYEQYF. The CDR3 region has the DNA TGCGCCAGCAGCTTGGCTGACAGGAGACTATCCCCTCGGGGCTACGAGCAGTACTTC.

As DNA, the CDR3 is TGCGCCAGCAGCTTGGTGTCAGGGGGAACTAATGAAAAACTGTTTTTT. It is translated as CASSLVSGGTNEKLFF. The chain employs TRBV5-1 and TRBJ1-4; 7 bases align to TRBD1. The CDR3 sequence is 16 residues long. Trimming cost V 0 bases and J 1 base; bases outside gene matches: 3. In germline, CDR1 is SGHRS, CDR2 YFSETQ.

The rearrangement uses TRBV7-3 and TRBJ1-2; D might be TRBD1 (6 bases). V lost 5 bases, J lost 5 bases, and 12 bases lay in between. Germline lookup yields CDR1 SGHTA and CDR2 FQGTGA. The CDR3 is made up of 13 amino acids. For the CDR3, the DNA is TGTGCCAGCAGCCAGGGGTCAGGGTATGGCTACACCTTC. It yields the protein CASSQGSGYGYTF.

The count of this clone is one. V is TRBV20-1 and J is TRBJ2-7, with D tentatively TRBD1 (5 bases). The CDR3 consists of 11 residues. The germline V and J ends were trimmed by 1 base and 5 bases, with 6 bases remaining between them. Germline assignment: CDR1 DFQATT and CDR2 SNEGSKA (reference sequence). The CDR3 coding sequence is TGCAGTGCTAGAGCAGGGCACGAGCAGTACTTC. Protein product: CSARAGHEQYF.

This clone was observed a few times. The chain employs TRBV6-5 and TRBJ1-2; 7 bases match TRBD1. The V gene's germline CDR1 is MNHEY and CDR2 SVGAGI. The CDR3 loop spans 15 amino acids. V lost 0 bases and J lost 8; bases outside the gene matches: 9. The CDR3 DNA is TGTGCCAGCAGTTACTCGATGGACAGGATGGGAGGCTACACCTTC. This encodes CASSYSMDRMGGYTF.

In this sample, this clone turned up a few times. The rearrangement joins TRBV27 to TRBJ1-6; D perhaps matches TRBD1 (6 bases). CDR1 is MNHEY, CDR2 SMNVEV, per germline (reference sequence). CDR3 length: 17 residues. Trimming took off 5 bases at V and 9 bases at J, with 23 bases between the two ends. The CDR3 loop reads CASSPYGLQGLGSPLHF. The CDR3 region has the DNA TGTGCCAGCAGTCCTTACGGTCTACAGGGATTGGGTTCACCCCTCCACTTT.

V is TRBV7-9 and J is TRBJ2-1; 7 bases map to TRBD2. Trimming removed 5 bases from V and 9 bases from J; junction bases left unmatched: 4. CDR1 is SEHNR and CDR2 is FQNEAQ in the germline V gene (reference sequence). The CDR3 has 12 amino acids. The CDR3 spells CASSLTSPEQFF. CDR3 nucleotides: TGTGCCAGCAGCCTGACTAGCCCTGAGCAGTTCTTC.

This clone was counted between two and nine times. V and J are TRBV6-5 and TRBJ2-3, with D unclear. This CDR3 is 13 amino acids long. Trimming stripped 4 bases from V and 7 bases from J, with 12 bases between. Germline loops: CDR1 MNHEY, CDR2 SVGAGI. DNA of the CDR3: TGTGCCAGCAGTTCCACGATCGAGAATACGCAGTATTTT. Its protein is CASSSTIENTQYF.

The chain recombines TRBV28 with TRBJ1-2, with TRBD1 as a possible D gene (6 bases). V was clipped by 10 bases and J by 5 bases, with 23 bases between them. The CDR3 is 15 residues long. Germline loops: CDR1 MDHEN, CDR2 SYDVKM. CDR3 residues: CATKKPLGGWYGYTF. The CDR3 DNA reads as TGTGCCACTAAAAAACCCTTAGGGGGTTGGTATGGCTACACCTTC.

This chain joins TRBV6-5 and TRBJ2-7, with D unclear. CDR1 is MNHEY and CDR2 is SVGAGI in the germline V gene. This CDR3 has 14 residues. V lost 0 bases to trimming and J lost 1 base, with 7 bases between them. CDR3 in DNA: TGTGCCAGCAGTTACTCTGCCCTATCCTACGAGCAGTACTTC. Amino acid sequence: CASSYSALSYEQYF.

This chain links TRBV14 with TRBJ1-1; 7 nucleotides line up with TRBD1. Germline V gives CDR1 SGHDN, CDR2 FVKESK. Trimming cost V 8 bases and J 1 base; bases outside gene matches: 4. CDR3 length: 13 amino acids. The CDR3 is CASHRQGNTEAFF. CDR3 bases: TGTGCCAGCCATCGACAGGGGAACACTGAAGCTTTCTTT.

The chain joins TRBV11-1 to TRBJ1-4; 7 nucleotides match TRBD1. The germline gives CDR1 SGHAT, CDR2 FQDESV (reference sequence). The ends lost 7 bases at V and 5 bases at J; junction bases unmatched: 4. The CDR3 spans 13 residues. CDR3 sequence (DNA): TGTGCCAGCAACGACAGGGTAAATGAAAAACTGTTTTTT. Its protein product is CASNDRVNEKLFF.